This T cell receptor beta chain comes out of a study of a mutant IDH1 vaccine in newly diagnosed glioma. To note about this clone: The antigen remains unidentified.

Sequenced by immunoSEQ multiplex PCR; TCRdb stores in-frame clones only, minus some. The sample includes nearly 35,000 clones, approximately 80% of them seen just once. Germline CDR1 reads LGHNA; CDR2 reads YNFKEQ. Trimming took 5 bases from V and 0 from J; bases not matched to a gene: 10. The CDR3 is made up of 17 amino acids. Time point: week 5, during vaccination. Topical imiquimod was applied with each vaccine dose, which held 300 ug of mutant IDH1 20-mer peptide. The gene calls are TRBV4-2 and TRBJ2-1; 7 bases are shared with TRBD2. The sequence came from a man aged 25-45 years with glioma. This material consisted of PBMCs, taken from a glioma patient whose treatment included an IDH1 peptide vaccine. The CDR3 loop reads CASSSRLARSSYNEQFF. CDR3 sequence (DNA): TGTGCCAGCAGCTCCCGACTAGCCCGAAGCTCCTACAATGAGCAGTTCTTC.